A selection of T cell receptor beta chains follows, all from one sample in a study of neurological immune-mediated disorders. One entry per CDR3 protein results from TCRdb running MiXCR on the 5' RACE reads. The sample records 15,000 to 20,000 distinct CDR3 sequences, approximately 12% being singletons. The source material was CD8+ T cells from blood. Receptors were obtained from a woman aged 45 to 65 in good health. The CDR3 runs from the conserved cysteine through the conserved F or W. A D gene is named only where the DNA matches it firmly. Only some rows state a clone size, as once, few, many or a class for expanded clones.

cdr3_aa cdr3_nt clone_size v_call cdr3_length j_call d_call
CAISESSFRTQYF TGTGCCATCAGTGAGTCTTCCTTTAGGACACAGTATTTT many TRBV10-3 13 TRBJ2-3 NA
CSANSGGAWDTQYF TGCAGTGCTAATAGCGGGGGGGCGTGGGATACGCAGTATTTT many TRBV20-1 14 TRBJ2-3 TRBD2
CSARFPNSNQPQHF TGCAGTGCTAGATTCCCCAATAGCAATCAGCCCCAGCATTTT NA TRBV20-1 14 TRBJ1-5 NA
CASSTGGGAAYEQYF TGTGCCAGCTCAACGGGTGGGGGGGCTGCCTACGAGCAGTACTTC many TRBV7-9 15 TRBJ2-7 NA
CASSQASGSYNEQFF TGCGCCAGCAGCCAGGCTAGCGGGAGCTACAATGAGCAGTTCTTC few TRBV4-3 15 TRBJ2-1 TRBD2
CASSLAPQAEKLFF TGTGCCAGCAGCTTAGCCCCCCAGGCCGAAAAACTGTTTTTT medium-sized TRBV7-9 14 TRBJ1-4 NA
CASSRGPSYEQYF TGTGCCAGCAGTAGGGGCCCCTCCTACGAGCAGTACTTC many TRBV6-1 13 TRBJ2-7 NA
CASSLARNTEAYF TGTGCCAGCAGCCTTGCACGGAACACTGAAGCTTACTTT NA TRBV7-3 13 TRBJ1-1 NA
CASSVGTTNEQFF TGTGCCAGCAGCGTCGGGACTACGAATGAGCAGTTCTTC many TRBV9 13 TRBJ2-1 TRBD2
CASSLAPLGLAEYNEQFF TGTGCCAGCAGCTTAGCGCCTCTGGGACTAGCGGAGTACAATGAGCAGTTCTTC many TRBV7-2 18 TRBJ2-1 TRBD2
CASSELQQEKLFF TGTGCCAGCAGTGAACTCCAGCAGGAAAAACTGTTTTTT many TRBV2 13 TRBJ1-4 NA
CASRPTGGSNQPQHF TGCGCCAGCAGGCCAACAGGGGGTAGCAATCAGCCCCAGCATTTT NA TRBV5-1 15 TRBJ1-5 TRBD1
CASSLPKATNEKLFF TGCGCCAGCAGCTTGCCCAAGGCAACTAATGAAAAACTGTTTTTT many TRBV5-1 15 TRBJ1-4 NA
CASSVARAGAEAFF TGTGCCAGCAGCGTAGCAAGGGCTGGGGCTGAAGCTTTCTTT NA TRBV9 14 TRBJ1-1 NA
CASSQSGQWYEQYF TGTGCCAGCAGCCAAAGCGGACAGTGGTACGAGCAGTACTTC many TRBV3-1 14 TRBJ2-7 NA
CASSLALAGESYEQYF TGCGCCAGCAGCTTGGCGCTAGCGGGGGAATCCTACGAGCAGTACTTC many TRBV5-1 16 TRBJ2-7 TRBD2
CASSQGDGGRETQYF TGTGCCAGCAGCCAGGGGGACGGCGGAAGAGAGACCCAGTACTTC many TRBV14 15 TRBJ2-5 NA
CASGKPAGSGQAVSRGANVLTF TGTGCTAGTGGTAAACCCGCCGGCTCGGGACAGGCGGTTTCTCGTGGGGCCAACGTCCTGACTTTC many TRBV12-5 22 TRBJ2-6 TRBD1
CASSPLRGAQETQYF TGTGCCAGCAGCCCGCTCCGGGGGGCTCAAGAGACCCAGTACTTC many TRBV7-2 15 TRBJ2-5 NA
CASSLGVGWTGMDEQFF TGTGCCAGCAGCTTGGGGGTCGGGTGGACAGGGATGGATGAGCAGTTCTTC many TRBV7-7 17 TRBJ2-1 TRBD1
CASSLNGLAKNIQYF TGTGCCAGCAGCTTAAATGGTTTAGCCAAAAACATTCAGTACTTC many TRBV7-2 15 TRBJ2-4 NA
CASSLLGGTQPQHF TGTGCCAGCAGTTTGTTGGGGGGTACTCAGCCCCAGCATTTT many TRBV28 14 TRBJ1-5 NA
CASSVGTSGANVLTF TGTGCCAGCAGCGTAGGAACCTCTGGGGCCAACGTCCTGACTTTC many TRBV9 15 TRBJ2-6 NA
CASSVDREGNEQFF TGTGCCAGCAGCGTCGACAGGGAAGGGAATGAGCAGTTCTTC many TRBV13 14 TRBJ2-1 TRBD1
CSATIGDPGLAREQYF TGCAGTGCCACAATCGGCGATCCGGGACTAGCGAGGGAGCAGTACTTC NA TRBV20-1 16 TRBJ2-7 TRBD2
CASSQGGAYEQYF TGTGCCAGCAGCCAAGGAGGGGCCTACGAGCAGTACTTC many TRBV14 13 TRBJ2-7 NA
CASSPPGWRNFEQFF TGTGCCAGCAGCCCACCTGGGTGGCGTAACTTCGAGCAGTTCTTC many TRBV14 15 TRBJ2-1 NA
CSGGKGGNEQFF TGCAGCGGAGGAAAGGGGGGCAATGAGCAGTTCTTC many TRBV20-1 12 TRBJ2-1 NA
CASSNSGNAYNEQFF TGTGCCAGTAGTAATAGCGGAAATGCTTACAATGAGCAGTTCTTC many TRBV19 15 TRBJ2-1 NA
CSARGTNILSQHF TGCAGTGCTCGCGGGACAAATATTCTGTCCCAGCATTTT many TRBV20-1 13 TRBJ1-5 NA
CAIMGSSYEQYF TGTGCCATCATGGGGAGTTCCTACGAGCAGTACTTC NA TRBV10-3 12 TRBJ2-7 NA
CASSQSASTDTQYF TGTGCCAGCAGCCAGAGTGCTAGCACAGATACGCAGTATTTT many TRBV7-9 14 TRBJ2-3 NA
CASSLMTAFYEQYF TGCGCCAGCAGCTTGATGACAGCCTTCTACGAGCAGTACTTC many TRBV5-1 14 TRBJ2-7 NA
CASSLEEGGRDQPQHF TGTGCCAGCAGCTTAGAAGAGGGGGGCCGTGATCAGCCCCAGCATTTT many TRBV7-8 16 TRBJ1-5 NA
CASGDGDSNQPQHF TGTGCCAGTGGAGACGGAGATAGCAATCAGCCCCAGCATTTT many TRBV28 14 TRBJ1-5 NA
CASSLAGPTYEQYF TGTGCCAGCAGCTTAGCGGGCCCGACCTACGAGCAGTACTTC many TRBV7-2 14 TRBJ2-7 NA
CASSPRGRARAEAFF TGTGCCAGCAGTCCCCGAGGTCGGGCCCGTGCTGAAGCTTTCTTT NA TRBV2 15 TRBJ1-1 NA
CSARDLGGNTGELFF TGCAGTGCTAGAGATTTGGGGGGGAACACCGGGGAGCTGTTTTTT many TRBV20-1 15 TRBJ2-2 NA
CASRTQGRDEKLFF TGTGCCAGCAGAACACAGGGGAGGGATGAAAAACTGTTTTTT many TRBV12-3/TRBV12-4 14 TRBJ1-4 TRBD1
CSVGPGTGVGTDTQYF TGCAGCGTGGGTCCCGGGACAGGGGTTGGCACAGATACGCAGTATTTT many TRBV29-1 16 TRBJ2-3 TRBD1
CASSLAPRIQANGEQFF TGTGCCAGCAGCTTAGCCCCTCGTATCCAGGCGAATGGTGAGCAGTTCTTC few TRBV11-2 17 TRBJ2-1 NA
CASSVGKGLVYEQYF TGTGCCAGCAGCGTAGGGAAGGGTCTAGTCTACGAGCAGTACTTC NA TRBV9 15 TRBJ2-7 NA
CASSADTYNEQFF TGTGCCAGCAGCGCCGACACGTACAATGAGCAGTTCTTC many TRBV9 13 TRBJ2-1 NA
CASSSRTVNTGELFF TGCGCCAGCAGCTCTCGGACGGTGAACACCGGGGAGCTGTTTTTT many TRBV5-1 15 TRBJ2-2 NA
CSAEGGLGQGRPEAFF TGCAGCGCTGAGGGGGGACTCGGACAGGGGAGGCCTGAAGCTTTCTTT many TRBV29-1 16 TRBJ1-1 TRBD1
CASGLGGGGKETQYF TGTGCTAGTGGTTTGGGAGGAGGGGGAAAAGAGACCCAGTACTTC many TRBV12-5 15 TRBJ2-5 NA
CASSNSGTLGEQYF TGTGCCAGCAGCAATAGCGGGACCCTGGGAGAGCAGTACTTC many TRBV9 14 TRBJ2-7 TRBD2